The clone carrying this TCR beta chain was detected only a few times. These data belong to a study of blood T cells in healthy people across ages. Then a second PCR, running about 6 to 12 cycles, was carried out with a sample-barcoded 5' primer and a J-beta primer mix. From the 5' RACE reads, TCRdb called clonotypes with MiXCR, one entry per CDR3 protein. Here the sample spans roughly 680,000 distinct CDR3 sequences, more than 40% being singletons. Deletions cut 7 bases from V and 0 bases from J, with 15 bases between. Germline loops: CDR1 MNHEY, CDR2 SVGEGT. The CDR3 runs 15 residues. The chain combines TRBV6-2 or TRBV6-3 with TRBJ1-2; D call uncertain. Sequencing was performed on blood. The TCR originated in a woman aged 55-70 years in good health. CDR3 sequence: CASTNQANSNYGYTF. The CDR3 DNA follows: TGTGCCAGCACCAACCAAGCGAATTCTAACTATGGCTACACCTTC.